The sequence of this TCR beta chain was determined in a study of T cell changes during pregnancy in multiple sclerosis. The CDR3 is 10 residues long. Germline lookup yields CDR1 MGHDK and CDR2 SYGVNS. Trimming took 5 bases from V and 9 from J, leaving 5 bases between them. Sequenced by immunoSEQ multiplex PCR; TCRdb stores in-frame clones only, minus some. The sample has around 63,000 clones, 92% seen once; the top ten hold 3% to 3.5%. This clonotype originated in a female donor in good health, enrolled as a control in a pregnancy study. V and J are TRBV25-1 and TRBJ1-5; no clear D. Material: CD8+ T cells from peripheral blood mononuclear cells, obtained in the third trimester of pregnancy. The CDR3 DNA reads as TGTGCCAGCAGTACATGGCCCCAGCATTTT. Its translation is CASSTWPQHF.